The 27 T cell receptor beta chains listed next were all sequenced from one sample in a study of T cell repertoires in cytomegalovirus infection. One entry per CDR3 protein results from TCRdb running MiXCR on the reads. The top ten clones hold 2.8% of a sample with 740,000 or so distinct CDR3 sequences, about 40% of them seen once. The sample taken for sequencing was PBMCs. Receptor source: a human donor in good health (CMV status not recorded). Some clones in this sample may be carry-over from other donors' samples.

The CDR3 loop is CSAAKGRGPRSYNEQFF. The CDR3 DNA is TGCAGTGCTGCAAAAGGGAGGGGACCACGATCCTACAATGAGCAGTTCTTC. This chain uses TRBV20-1 with TRBJ2-1; TRBD2 agrees at 7 bases. The CDR3 length is 17 residues. Germline values: CDR1 DFQATT, CDR2 SNEGSKA (reference sequence). The V and J ends lost 5 bases and 1 base, in that order; junction bases with no gene match: 14.

For this clonotype: A junction end diverges from the germline sequence, so it may reflect a read error. The rearrangement uses TRBV2 and TRBJ2-6; 9 bases map to TRBD1. The germline V gene encodes CDR1 SNHLY and CDR2 FYNNEI. The CDR3 is made up of 15 amino acids. The CDR3 protein is CASRDRGSGANVVTF. CDR3 coding DNA: TGTGCCAGCAGGGACAGGGGCTCTGGGGCCAACGTCGTGACTTTC.

The CDR3 protein is CASSLWSQFAGELFF. In DNA, the CDR3 is TGTGCCAGCAGTTTATGGTCCCAATTTGCCGGGGAGCTGTTTTTT. This sequence joins TRBV27 and TRBJ2-2; D is undetermined. Germline V lookup: CDR1 MNHEY, CDR2 SMNVEV (reference sequence). Trimming removed 1 base from V and 6 bases from J, with 12 bases in between. There are 15 residues in the CDR3.

CDR3 nucleotides: TGTGCCAGCAGCCAGTATGTGGAGACCCAGTACTTC. Its protein product is CASSQYVETQYF. The chain recombines TRBV28 with TRBJ2-5; the D is unclear. V dropped 6 bases and J dropped 5 bases, with 10 bases sitting between them. This CDR3 has 12 residues. Germline-derived CDR1 and CDR2 are MDHEN and SYDVKM.

There are many counts of this clonotype. V usage is TRBV12-3 or TRBV12-4 and J usage is TRBJ1-2; 7 bases align to TRBD1. This CDR3 comprises 15 residues. The V segment lost 3 bases and the J segment 4 bases; nucleotides outside the gene matches: 8. CDR3 nucleotide sequence: TGTGCCAGCAGTTTCCCCCAGACAGGGATCTATGGCTACACCTTC. Translated: CASSFPQTGIYGYTF.

About this clonotype: A much larger clone is a single base away; this may be a read error. CDR3 in amino acids: CASSETGHEGYTF. The CDR3 DNA is TGTGCCAGCAGCGAGACAGGCCACGAAGGCTACACCTTC. This chain connects TRBV7-6 to TRBJ1-2; TRBD1 might be the D (6 bases). Germline CDR1 SGHVS, CDR2 FNYEAQ. V dropped 5 bases and J dropped 8 bases, with 15 bases sitting between them. The CDR3 has 13 amino acids.

About this clonotype itself: This may come from a read error, since a much larger clone is one base off. J is TRBJ2-7 and V is TRBV7-6, with a weak D call TRBD1 (5 bases). Trimming took 3 bases from V and 0 from J, leaving 12 bases between them. Germline CDR1 reads SGHVS; CDR2 reads FNYEAQ. The CDR3 extends over 15 amino acids. The DNA for the CDR3 is TGTGCCAGCAGCTTGGTCAGGGTGGGCTCCTACGAGCAGTACTTC. It codes for CASSLVRVGSYEQYF.

J is TRBJ1-1 and V is TRBV12-3 or TRBV12-4; 8 positions agree with TRBD1. The V gene end was trimmed by 7 bases and the J gene end by 8 bases; junction bases not matched to a gene: 9. The CDR3 totals 13 residues. CDR3 sequence: CASTPDRVSEAFF. The CDR3 DNA is TGTGCCAGCACCCCGGACAGGGTTTCGGAAGCTTTCTTT.

The chain combines TRBV4-1 with TRBJ2-7, with 9 bases matching TRBD2. V dropped 1 base and J dropped 4; count of bases not matched to a gene: 5. The CDR3 runs 15 residues. CDR1 and CDR2 (germline): MGHRA, YSYEKL. The CDR3 loop is CASSQVAGGPYEQYF. CDR3 sequence (DNA): TGCGCCAGCAGCCAAGTTGCGGGGGGGCCATACGAGCAGTACTTC.

This clonotype was seen many times. The chain has TRBV6-5 and TRBJ2-1, with D perhaps TRBD1 or TRBD2 (5 bases each). This CDR3 comprises 15 residues. Trimming cost V 4 bases and J 9 bases, with 19 bases left between them. Germline CDR1 is MNHEY and CDR2 is SVGAGI. The CDR3 DNA reads TGTGCCAGCAGTTCCCCATCCGGGGCCAACGGTGAGCAGTTCTTC. It encodes CASSSPSGANGEQFF.

A few counts support this clonotype. The chain recombines TRBV4-1 with TRBJ2-3; TRBD2 matches at 13 bases. Germline loops: CDR1 MGHRA, CDR2 YSYEKL. CDR3 length: 17 residues. The junction had 14 bases not matched to a gene; V was cut back by 4 bases and J by 10 bases. The CDR3 region has the DNA TGCGCCAGCAGCCCAGGGCTACTAGCGGGAGGGCCTCTTGCGCAGTATTTT. Translation gives CASSPGLLAGGPLAQYF.

J is TRBJ2-4 and V is TRBV15, with D possibly matching TRBD1 (5 bases). Germline V gene lookup returns CDR1 LNHNV and CDR2 YYDKDF (reference sequence). The CDR3 totals 14 residues. V lost 6 bases and J lost 7, with 16 bases in between. The CDR3 spells CATRSRASWNIQYF. The CDR3 DNA follows: TGTGCCACCAGGTCCAGGGCTTCTTGGAACATTCAGTACTTC.

V usage is TRBV28 and J usage is TRBJ1-5; a possible D gene is TRBD1 (5 bases). This CDR3 is 18 amino acids long. Trimming took off 7 bases at V and 1 base at J, with 23 bases between the two ends. Germline-derived CDR1 and CDR2 are MDHEN and SYDVKM. CDR3 residues: CASTRGAVTGRSNQPQHF. The CDR3 DNA reads as TGTGCCAGCACACGAGGGGCGGTGACGGGACGCAGCAATCAGCCCCAGCATTTT.

Comments on this clonotype: Because the CDR3 is missing its conserved closing phenylalanine or tryptophan, this is likely a read error. V and J are TRBV9 and TRBJ2-1, with 8 bases aligning to TRBD2. J lost 4 bases, V lost 0 bases, and 6 bases had no gene match. CDR1 and CDR2 from the germline V gene are SGDLS and YYNGEE. The CDR3 runs 16 residues. In nucleotides, the CDR3 is TGTGCCAGCAGCGTAGCATGGCGGGGGGTATACAATGAGCAGTTCTTA. Protein sequence: CASSVAWRGVYNEQFL.

The chain joins TRBV12-3 or TRBV12-4 to TRBJ2-7; TRBD2 agrees at 7 bases. V lost 1 base, J lost 2 bases, and 5 bases stayed unmatched. CDR3 length: 15 amino acids. The CDR3 protein is CASSLGGGSPYEQYF. CDR3 coding DNA: TGTGCCAGCAGTTTAGGGGGCGGGAGCCCCTACGAGCAGTACTTC.

The chain combines TRBV27 with TRBJ2-3; 12 positions agree with TRBD1. Losses at the gene ends were 8 bases for V and 3 bases for J; bases not matched to a gene: 6. Germline V lookup: CDR1 MNHEY, CDR2 SMNVEV (reference sequence). This CDR3 region has 15 residues. CDR3 loop: CASARDRGRTDTQYF. CDR3 DNA: TGTGCCAGCGCCCGGGACAGGGGGCGAACAGATACGCAGTATTTT.

The V call is TRBV20-1, the J call TRBJ1-1; D is unresolved. Trimming took 6 bases from V and 1 from J, leaving 9 bases between them. Germline V gene lookup returns CDR1 DFQATT and CDR2 SNEGSKA (reference sequence). The CDR3 is 12 amino acids. Written as DNA, the CDR3 is TGCAGTGCCGTCGACCGGAACACTGAAGCTTTCTTT. It yields the protein CSAVDRNTEAFF.

The chain employs TRBV20-1 and TRBJ2-5, with TRBD1 matching over 9 bases. After removal of 6 bases from V and 3 bases from J, the junction contained 11 bases not matched to a gene. CDR1 DFQATT and CDR2 SNEGSKA come from the germline V gene (reference sequence). The CDR3 is 15 amino acids. CDR3 sequence (DNA): TGCAGTGCCCCTATTCTCGGGACAGGGAAAGAGACCCAGTACTTC. It translates to CSAPILGTGKETQYF.

The genes are TRBV19 and TRBJ2-1; 8 bases match TRBD2. The V and J ends lost 4 bases and 7 bases, in that order; junction bases with no gene match: 6. In germline, CDR1 is LNHDA, CDR2 SQIVND (reference sequence). The CDR3 is 14 residues long. The CDR3 reads CASSSLAGRNEQFF. As DNA, the CDR3 is TGTGCCAGTAGTAGTCTAGCGGGTCGGAATGAGCAGTTCTTC.

CDR3 DNA: TGTGCCAGCAGTTTTCCCCTAGCGGGGGGGCCGAATGAGCAGTTCTTC. The encoded protein is CASSFPLAGGPNEQFF. The chain links TRBV28 to TRBJ2-1; 12 bases are shared with TRBD2. Trimming removed 3 bases from V and 7 bases from J; junction bases left unmatched: 7. Germline assignment: CDR1 MDHEN and CDR2 SYDVKM. CDR3 length: 16 residues.

This chain joins TRBV3-1 and TRBJ1-5; D might be TRBD1 (5 bases). The germline gives CDR1 LGHDT, CDR2 YNNKEL (reference sequence). The CDR3 runs 19 residues. Deletions cut 1 base from V and 8 bases from J, with 27 bases between. The CDR3 DNA reads as TGTGCCAGCAGCCAAGGGAAAGGGACGGGGATGCACCAGGGAAAGCCCCAGCATTTT. This sequence encodes CASSQGKGTGMHQGKPQHF.

V and J are TRBV6-1 and TRBJ1-6; no reliable D call. From germline, CDR1 is MNHNS and CDR2 SASEGT. With 7 bases removed from V and 7 bases from J, the gap between germline ends came to 20 bases. This CDR3 is 16 amino acids long. CDR3 sequence (DNA): TGTGCCAGCAATTACATTGGACGCAACCTAAATTCACCCCTCCACTTT. It translates to CASNYIGRNLNSPLHF.

The chain has TRBV28 and TRBJ1-5; TRBD1 is a possible D gene (5 bases). The CDR3 contains 14 residues. V was trimmed by 6 bases and J by 5 bases, leaving 14 bases between them. Germline CDR1 is MDHEN and CDR2 is SYDVKM. The CDR3 region has the DNA TGTGCCAGCAGCCGCAGGGTTTTCGATCAGCCCCAGCATTTT. Its translation is CASSRRVFDQPQHF.

The CDR3 protein is CAISESTRGGSSGTQYF. Written as DNA, the CDR3 is TGTGCCATCAGTGAGTCAACGAGGGGCGGGAGTTCTGGCACGCAGTATTTT. The chain joins TRBV10-3 to TRBJ2-3, with 7 bases fitting TRBD2. With V trimmed by 0 bases and J by 9 bases, 15 bases remained unmatched. From germline, CDR1 is ENHRY and CDR2 SYGVKD. The CDR3 totals 17 residues.

The chain employs TRBV7-2 and TRBJ2-2, with TRBD2 identical over 9 bases. The junction had 10 bases not matched to a gene; V was cut back by 6 bases and J by 2 bases. The length of the CDR3 is 17 residues. CDR1 and CDR2 from the germline V gene are SGHTA and FQGNSA. CDR3: CASRGPIAGVNTGELFF. The CDR3 DNA is TGTGCCAGCAGAGGACCAATAGCGGGGGTCAACACCGGGGAGCTGTTTTTT.

This clonotype was seen a handful of times. The J gene is TRBJ1-2, the V gene TRBV5-4; 10 bases agree with TRBD1. There are 17 residues in the CDR3. V trimming: 0 bases; J trimming: 8 bases; junction bases outside the gene matches: 13. Germline values: CDR1 SGHNT, CDR2 YYREEE (reference sequence). This CDR3 reads CASSLEGTGAAAGGYTF. CDR3 sequence (DNA): TGTGCCAGCAGCTTGGAGGGGACAGGGGCGGCCGCAGGCGGCTACACCTTC.

The CDR3 here is CASSPTSPHEQFF. CDR3 nucleotide sequence: TGTGCCAGCAGCCCGACTAGCCCCCATGAGCAGTTCTTC. The chain uses TRBV7-2 and TRBJ2-1; 7 bases are a match to TRBD2. V lost 5 bases and J lost 8; bases outside the gene matches: 6. This CDR3 contains 13 residues. In germline, CDR1 is SGHTA, CDR2 FQGNSA.